These 9 T cell receptor beta chains came from one sample sequenced in a study of blood T cell repertoires in COVID-19. The repertoire was sequenced with immunoSEQ multiplex PCR; TCRdb's copy has only in-frame clones and lacks some. The sample has more than 200,000 clones, 70% to 90% seen once. The material sequenced was peripheral blood. These receptors all stem from a man between 18 and 35 years old with active or convalescent COVID-19.

The V call is TRBV27, the J call TRBJ1-6; TRBD1 aligns across 7 bases. The CDR3 sequence is 13 residues long. V shed 9 bases and J 10 bases; nucleotides not matched to a gene: 9. Germline V gene lookup returns CDR1 MNHEY and CDR2 SMNVEV (reference sequence). This chain's CDR3 is CASRQGINSPLHF. The CDR3 region has the DNA TGTGCCAGTCGACAGGGCATCAACTCACCCCTCCACTTT.

This clone was seen once. V and J are TRBV27 and TRBJ2-1; 9 nucleotides match TRBD2. Trimming removed 5 bases from V and 4 bases from J; junction bases left unmatched: 12. This CDR3 is 17 amino acids long. CDR1 and CDR2 from the germline V gene are MNHEY and SMNVEV (reference sequence). In DNA form, the CDR3 reads TGTGCCAGCAGTCCGAGGCCCCTAGCGGGAATTTACAATGAGCAGTTCTTC. This encodes CASSPRPLAGIYNEQFF.

The chain recombines TRBV3-1 (or the pseudogene TRBV3-2) with TRBJ1-3; D possibly corresponds to TRBD1 (5 bases). The CDR3 is 17 residues long. Germline CDR1 LGHDT, CDR2 YNNKEL (reference sequence). V lost 6 bases, J lost 9 bases, and 27 bases lay in between. CDR3 region: CASSLPTGQVAGGTIYF. CDR3 nucleotides: TGTGCCAGCAGTCTCCCTACCGGCCAGGTGGCGGGGGGCACCATATATTTT.

V gene TRBV6-4 combines with J gene TRBJ1-5; the D gene is possibly TRBD1 (6 bases). Germline CDR1 is MRHNA and CDR2 is SNTAGT. This CDR3 has 15 residues. V was clipped by 4 bases and J by 6 bases, with 16 bases between them. This CDR3 is CASSADTGSSQPQHF. CDR3 nucleotides: TGTGCCAGCAGTGCGGATACAGGGAGTTCTCAGCCCCAGCATTTT.

V and J are TRBV15 and TRBJ2-1; D possibly corresponds to TRBD2 (5 bases). Germline V CDR1 and CDR2: LNHNV, YYDKDF (reference sequence). V lost 0 bases to trimming and J lost 8 bases, with 8 bases between them. This CDR3 has 13 amino acids. CDR3 in amino acids: CATSRELVYEQFF. CDR3 DNA: TGTGCCACCAGCAGAGAACTAGTCTATGAGCAGTTCTTC. Full variable domain (missing parts from reference TRBV15 and TRBJ2-1): DAMVIQNPRYQVTQFGKPVTLSCSQTLNHNVMYWYQQKSSQAPKLLFHYYDKDFNNEADTPDNFQSRRPNTSFCFLDIRSPGLGDTAMYLCATSRELVYEQFFGPGTRLTVL.

CDR3 region: CASTLSRDIQIIPDEAFF. The DNA of the CDR3 is TGTGCCAGCACCCTGAGCCGGGACATTCAGATCATTCCTGATGAAGCTTTCTTT. The chain combines TRBV7-8 with TRBJ1-1; TRBD1 is a possible D gene (6 bases). The length of the CDR3 is 18 residues. Germline V gives CDR1 SGHVS, CDR2 FQNEAQ. V was cut by 7 bases and J by 7 bases, with 31 bases left in between.

V is TRBV19 and J is TRBJ2-3; TRBD2 matches 8 bases. With 4 bases clipped from V and 3 bases from J, the junction kept 6 bases outside the gene matches. Germline V gene sequence: CDR1 LNHDA, CDR2 SQIVND (reference sequence). CDR3 size: 15 residues. The CDR3 DNA reads TGTGCCAGTAGTACTCCGGGACTAGAGACAGATACGCAGTATTTT. Amino acid sequence: CASSTPGLETDTQYF.

This sequence joins TRBV6-5 and TRBJ2-7, with 10 bases that match TRBD1. Losses at the gene ends were 1 base for V and 4 bases for J; bases not matched to a gene: 4. CDR3 length: 15 amino acids. The V gene's germline CDR1 is MNHEY and CDR2 SVGAGI. The CDR3 reads CASSYLGTGVYEQYF. CDR3 DNA sequence: TGTGCCAGCAGTTACTTAGGGACAGGGGTATACGAGCAGTACTTC.

V gene TRBV6-2 or TRBV6-3 combines with J gene TRBJ1-2; D unresolved. Germline loops: CDR1 MNHEY, CDR2 SVGEGT. CDR3 length equals 13 residues. V gave up 6 bases and J gave up 5 bases, with 13 bases separating them. The DNA for the CDR3 is TGTGCCAGCAGCCCGAGGGAGTGGTATGGCTACACCTTC. This gives the protein CASSPREWYGYTF.